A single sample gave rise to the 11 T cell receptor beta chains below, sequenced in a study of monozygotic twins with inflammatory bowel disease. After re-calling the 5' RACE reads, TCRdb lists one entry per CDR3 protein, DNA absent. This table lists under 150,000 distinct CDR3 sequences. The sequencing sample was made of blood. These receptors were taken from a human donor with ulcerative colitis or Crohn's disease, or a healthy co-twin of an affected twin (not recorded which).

The CDR3: CASSLTTGPGETQYF. This rearrangement joins TRBV5-1 to TRBJ2-5; TCRdb selects TRBD1, and the lack of DNA leaves this call unchecked. CDR3 size: 15 residues. Germline assignment: CDR1 SGHRS and CDR2 YFSETQ.

The CDR3: CASSWGQGSSPLHF. The chain combines TRBV5-1 with TRBJ1-6; checking the TCRdb D call of TRBD1 is not possible without DNA. This CDR3 region has 14 residues. Germline loops: CDR1 SGHRS, CDR2 YFSETQ. Full variable domain (rest looked up from reference TRBV5-1 and TRBJ1-6): KAGVTQTPRYLIKTRGQQVTLSCSPISGHRSVSWYQQTPGQGLQFLFEYFSETQRNKGNFPGRFSGRQFSNSRSEMNVSTLELGDSALYLCASSWGQGSSPLHFGNGTRLTVT.

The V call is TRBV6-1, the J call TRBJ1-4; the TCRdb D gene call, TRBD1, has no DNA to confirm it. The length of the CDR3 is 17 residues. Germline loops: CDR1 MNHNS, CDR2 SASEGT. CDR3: CASSSGTGLLANEKLFF.

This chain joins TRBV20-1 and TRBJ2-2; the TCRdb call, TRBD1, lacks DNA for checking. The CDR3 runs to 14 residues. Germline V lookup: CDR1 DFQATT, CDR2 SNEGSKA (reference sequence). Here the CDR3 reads CSASAGGRTGELFF.

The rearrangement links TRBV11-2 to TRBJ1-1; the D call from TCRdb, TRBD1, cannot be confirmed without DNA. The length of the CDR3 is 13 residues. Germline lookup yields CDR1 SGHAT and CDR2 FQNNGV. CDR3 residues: CASASGGGTEAFF.

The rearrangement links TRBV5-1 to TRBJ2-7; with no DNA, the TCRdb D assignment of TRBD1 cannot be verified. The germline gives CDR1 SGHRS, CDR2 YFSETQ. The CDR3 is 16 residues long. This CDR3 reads CASSLASTGGDYEQYF.

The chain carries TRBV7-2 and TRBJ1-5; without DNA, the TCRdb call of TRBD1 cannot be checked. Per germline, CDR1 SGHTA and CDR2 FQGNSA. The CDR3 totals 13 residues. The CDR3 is CASTRGRNQPQHF.

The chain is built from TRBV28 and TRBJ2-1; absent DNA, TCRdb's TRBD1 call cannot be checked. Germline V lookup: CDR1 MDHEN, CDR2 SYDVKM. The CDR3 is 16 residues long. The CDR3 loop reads CASTITPRQLYNEQFF.

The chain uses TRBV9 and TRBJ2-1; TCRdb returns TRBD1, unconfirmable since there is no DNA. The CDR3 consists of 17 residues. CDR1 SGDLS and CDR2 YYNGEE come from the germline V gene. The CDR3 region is CASSVEVGQGHFGEQFF.

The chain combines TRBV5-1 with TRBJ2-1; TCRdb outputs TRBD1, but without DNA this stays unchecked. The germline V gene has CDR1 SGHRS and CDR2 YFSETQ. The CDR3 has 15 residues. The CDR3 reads CASSRGPSAYNEQFF.

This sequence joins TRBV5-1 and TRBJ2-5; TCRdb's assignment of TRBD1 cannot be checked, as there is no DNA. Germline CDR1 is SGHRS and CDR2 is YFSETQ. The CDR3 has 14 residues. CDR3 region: CASSLAMGEETQYF.